This TCR beta chain was found in a study of neurological immune-mediated disorders. General observations from the study: Levels of TCR clonal expansion peaked in HTLV-1-associated myelopathy and reached their lowest in multiple sclerosis, under those of healthy controls.

Germline CDR1 reads MGHRA; CDR2 reads YSYEKL. With V trimmed by 4 bases and J by 4 bases, 6 bases remained unmatched. CDR3 size: 16 residues. Described time point: longitudinal time-point 2. The unsorted libraries were made from 2 million PBMCs kept at -80 C. Ten or more counts support this clonotype. The antigen is undetermined. The cDNA was synthesized by 5'RACE incorporating 10-nucleotide random UMIs. Sequencing of 15-18 subjects in each run yielded over 190 million TCR-beta sequences. Each CDR3 protein gets one entry after TCRdb re-called the 5' RACE reads with MiXCR. The table records under 100,000 distinct CDR3 sequences, approximately 13% of them present only once.

V gene TRBV4-1 combines with J gene TRBJ2-2, with 10 bases fitting TRBD1. Sequencing input: PBMCs. The source is a female donor with HTLV-1-associated myelopathy (HAM/TSP). The CDR3: CASSPRQGASTGELFF. The DNA of the CDR3 is TGCGCCAGCAGCCCGCGACAGGGGGCCAGCACCGGGGAGCTGTTTTTT.